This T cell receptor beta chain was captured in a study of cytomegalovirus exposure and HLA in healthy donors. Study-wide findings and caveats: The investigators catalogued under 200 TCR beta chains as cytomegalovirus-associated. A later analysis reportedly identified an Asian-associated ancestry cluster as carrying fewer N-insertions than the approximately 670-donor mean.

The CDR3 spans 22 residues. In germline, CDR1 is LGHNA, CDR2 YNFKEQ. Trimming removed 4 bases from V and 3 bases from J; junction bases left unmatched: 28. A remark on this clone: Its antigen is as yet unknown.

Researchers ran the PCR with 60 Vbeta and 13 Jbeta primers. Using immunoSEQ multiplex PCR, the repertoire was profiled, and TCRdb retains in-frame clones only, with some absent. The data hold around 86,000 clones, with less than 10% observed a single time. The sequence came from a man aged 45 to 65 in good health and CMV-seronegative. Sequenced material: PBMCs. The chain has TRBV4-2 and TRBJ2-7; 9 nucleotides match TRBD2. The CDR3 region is CASSPYGSLKSSVASGVYEQYF. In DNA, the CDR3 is TGTGCCAGCAGCCCGTACGGCTCGTTGAAATCTAGTGTGGCTAGCGGGGTCTACGAGCAGTACTTC.